This T cell receptor beta chain came from a study of OX40 agonist ivuxolimab in advanced cancers. Study-level information: Patients were infused with ivuxolimab every 2 weeks at 0.01 to 10 mg/kg. Overall study results and limits: In the 0.1 to 3.0 mg/kg range, CD4+ and CD8+ blood T cells had expanded clonally by week 6. Antigen specificity of clonally expanded peripheral T cells was not established.

The timepoints at which blood was sampled were baseline, cycle 4 day 1, and cycle 7 day 1. Remarks on this clone: Antigen: not known.

Produced via immunoSEQ multiplex PCR; TCRdb's table is partial and in-frame only. The sample yields around 61,000 clones, about 90% seen once. The TCR comes from an adult with an advanced solid tumor such as melanoma, head and neck, liver or kidney cancer. The sequencing here drew on CD4+ or CD8+ T cells sorted from blood, taken in a trial of the OX40 agonist ivuxolimab.

The CDR3 sequence: CASSQVRGGAFETQYF. CDR3 nucleotide sequence: TGCGCCAGCAGCCAAGTTCGTGGGGGGGCCTTTGAGACCCAGTACTTC. V usage is TRBV4-1 and J usage is TRBJ2-5; D might be TRBD2 (7 bases). The CDR3 totals 16 residues. Per the germline V gene, CDR1 is MGHRA and CDR2 is YSYEKL. Trimming removed 1 base at V and 5 bases at J, with 17 bases between.